This TCR beta chain was sequenced during a study of OX40 agonist ivuxolimab in advanced cancers. Regarding the study as a whole: Normalized T-cell clonal expansion was also low in some nonresponders.

This clone was found a few times. The antigen remains undetermined. Germline and junction disagree at one end, which may indicate a read error. The CDR3 is 9 amino acids. Germline lookup yields CDR1 SQVTM and CDR2 ANQGSEA. Profiled with immunoSEQ multiplex PCR; TCRdb holds only in-frame clones, not every one. The table has more than 80,000 clones, roughly 92% seen once. This specimen was CD4+ or CD8+ T cells sorted from blood, taken in a trial of the OX40 agonist ivuxolimab. This receptor was taken from an adult with an advanced solid tumor such as melanoma, head and neck, liver or kidney cancer. The chain has TRBV29-1 and TRBJ1-2; possible D gene TRBD1, 5 bases. The CDR3, as DNA: TGCAGCGCCGAATATGGGGGGTCCTTC. Translating it yields CSAEYGGSF.